This entry lists 28 T cell receptor beta chains sequenced from one sample in a study of regulatory T cells in long-lasting Graves disease. Described time point: newly diagnosed GD, antithyroid drugs for less than 3 months. With RNA extracted from PBMCs as input, the TCR library was made. CDR3-region Arm-PCR and iRepertoire HTBI primers produced the TCR beta libraries. MiXCR was run by TCRdb on the multiplex PCR reads, yielding one entry per CDR3 protein. The top ten clones hold 10% to 15% of a sample with a few hundred thousand distinct CDR3 sequences, around 20% of them seen once. The same data also went into a second study, on T cells in Graves' hyperthyroidism and ophthalmopathy.

The sequencing used peripheral blood mononuclear cells (PBMCs), collected at new diagnosis, from a patient treated with antithyroid drugs. These TCRs come from a woman between 25 and 40 years old with Graves disease.

This clonotype was seen a handful of times. V usage is TRBV7-3 and J usage is TRBJ1-2; a possible D gene is TRBD1 (6 bases). The germline CDR1 and CDR2 sequences are SGHTA and FQGTGA. The CDR3 covers 9 residues. The V end lost 8 bases, the J end lost 10 bases, and 8 bases lay between the germline ends. CDR3 amino acids: CASRGPYTF. The CDR3, as DNA: TGTGCCAGCCGGGGGCCCTACACCTTC.

This clonotype was counted at least ten times. The chain links TRBV20-1 to TRBJ2-1; 11 bases match TRBD2. Germline-derived CDR1 and CDR2 are DFQATT and SNEGSKA (reference sequence). The CDR3 sequence is 14 residues long. Losses at the gene ends were 4 bases for V and 6 bases for J; bases not matched to a gene: 5. The CDR3 loop reads CSATLAGVANEQFF. DNA of the CDR3: TGCAGTGCTACACTAGCGGGAGTGGCCAATGAGCAGTTCTTC.

The CDR3 bases are TGTGCCAGCAGTAAGAGGGACGTTTCCTACGAGCAGTACTTC. Its protein is CASSKRDVSYEQYF. The rearrangement links TRBV9 to TRBJ2-7, with D perhaps TRBD1 or TRBD2 (5 bases each). Deletions cut 5 bases from V and 1 base from J, with 13 bases between. The germline gives CDR1 SGDLS, CDR2 YYNGEE. CDR3 length: 14 amino acids.

This clonotype was counted only a few times. J is TRBJ2-7 and V is TRBV25-1; the D gene is possibly TRBD1 (6 bases). Trimming left V 4 bases short and J 6 bases short, with 16 bases between. The germline V gene has CDR1 MGHDK and CDR2 SYGVNS. The CDR3 consists of 14 residues. CDR3 nucleotide sequence: TGTGCCAGCAGTGCCCGACAGGCCTCCATCGAGCAGTACTTC. This translates into CASSARQASIEQYF.

This clonotype was counted ten times or more. The chain employs TRBV2 and TRBJ1-6, with TRBD1 as a possible D gene (5 bases). This CDR3 is 16 amino acids long. Germline V gene sequence: CDR1 SNHLY, CDR2 FYNNEI. V lost 5 bases to trimming and J lost 0 bases, with 11 bases between them. The CDR3 region is CASSSGGSSYNSPLHF. Written as DNA, the CDR3 is TGTGCCAGCAGTTCTGGGGGAAGCTCCTATAATTCACCCCTCCACTTT.

This clonotype was counted ten times or more. Sequence at one end of the junction differs from germline and may be a read error. V gene TRBV5-1 combines with J gene TRBJ2-1, with D possibly being TRBD1 (6 bases). CDR3 length: 15 amino acids. Germline CDR1 is SGHRS and CDR2 is YFSETQ. The chain's CDR3 is CASSLDSSSYNEQFF. Written as DNA, the CDR3 is TGTGCCAGCAGCTTGGACAGTTCCTCCTACAATGAGCAGTTCTTC.

CDR3 in amino acids: CSASDKSYEQYF. In nucleotides, the CDR3 is TGCAGTGCTAGTGATAAGTCCTACGAGCAGTACTTC. The J gene is TRBJ2-7, the V gene TRBV20-1; D not certain. The V gene lost 3 bases and the J gene lost 1 base, with 7 bases spanning the gap. Germline V gives CDR1 DFQATT, CDR2 SNEGSKA (reference sequence). The CDR3 loop spans 12 amino acids.

The gene calls are TRBV27 and TRBJ2-3; 7 nucleotides align to TRBD2. Germline assignment: CDR1 MNHEY and CDR2 SMNVEV (reference sequence). Losses at the gene ends were 5 bases for V and 2 bases for J; bases not matched to a gene: 13. The CDR3 totals 17 residues. The CDR3 DNA reads as TGTGCCAGCAGTCCAGTCGGTGCGGGAGTATACACAGATACGCAGTATTTT. This gives the protein CASSPVGAGVYTDTQYF.

The sample holds a few counts of this clonotype. The chain has TRBV28 and TRBJ1-4, with TRBD1 matching 8 bases. The CDR3 covers 13 residues. The V gene end was trimmed by 6 bases and the J gene end by 10 bases; junction bases not matched to a gene: 7. CDR1 is MDHEN, CDR2 SYDVKM, per germline. The CDR3 protein is CASSRDRKGKLFF. The CDR3 nucleotides are TGTGCCAGCAGCCGGGACAGGAAGGGAAAACTGTTTTTT. Based on the CDR3 plus reference TRBV28 and TRBJ1-4, the full variable domain is DVKVTQSSRYLVKRTGEKVFLECVQDMDHENMFWYRQDPGLGLRLIYFSYDVKMKEKGDIPEGYSVSREKKERFSLILESASTNQTSMYLCASSRDRKGKLFFGSGTQLSVL.

This clonotype was seen many times. CDR3 in DNA: TGCGCCAGCAGGGGTCAGGGAAGGGTGGGCACTGAAGCTTTCTTT. Protein: CASRGQGRVGTEAFF. The chain has TRBV5-1 and TRBJ1-1; D is possibly TRBD1 (5 bases). The CDR3 runs 15 residues. Looked up from germline, CDR1 is SGHRS and CDR2 is YFSETQ. The V gene lost 5 bases and the J gene lost 4 bases, with 18 bases spanning the gap.

V and J are TRBV5-6 and TRBJ2-5; 8 bases map to TRBD2. Germline CDR1 is SGHDT and CDR2 is YYEEEE. CDR3 length: 15 amino acids. The V segment lost 2 bases and the J segment 5 bases; nucleotides outside the gene matches: 8. The CDR3 loop is CASSFSSGRGETQYF. As DNA, the CDR3 is TGTGCCAGCAGCTTCTCCTCCGGGAGGGGGGAGACCCAGTACTTC. Complete variable domain (other parts from reference TRBV5-6 and TRBJ2-5): DAGVTQSPTHLIKTRGQQVTLRCSPKSGHDTVSWYQQALGQGPQFIFQYYEEEERQRGNFPDRFSGHQFPNYSSELNVNALLLGDSALYLCASSFSSGRGETQYFGPGTRLLVL.

V gene TRBV15 combines with J gene TRBJ1-4, with 9 positions matching TRBD1. The V gene's germline CDR1 is LNHNV and CDR2 YYDKDF (reference sequence). With 2 bases clipped from V and 6 bases from J, the junction kept 7 bases outside the gene matches. This CDR3 is built from 16 residues. CDR3 loop: CATSRPRTGDDEKLFF. DNA of the CDR3: TGTGCCACCAGCAGACCCAGGACAGGGGATGATGAAAAACTGTTTTTT.

About this clonotype itself: This sequence may be a read error, since a much larger clone differs from it by one base. The chain couples TRBV12-3 or TRBV12-4 to TRBJ2-1; either TRBD1 or TRBD2 may supply D (6 bases each). The CDR3 runs 16 residues. V was shortened by 3 bases and J by 0 bases, with 12 bases between the two germline ends. DNA for the CDR3: TGTGCCAGCAGTTTCGGGGGCGTGGCCTCCTACAATGAGCAGTTCTTC. It encodes CASSFGGVASYNEQFF.

The chain employs TRBV11-2 and TRBJ1-2; possibly TRBD1 for D (5 bases). Trimming removed 0 bases at V and 4 bases at J, with 15 bases between. Per the germline V gene, CDR1 is SGHAT and CDR2 is FQNNGV. The CDR3 is 16 residues long. The CDR3 DNA reads TGTGCCAGCAGCTTAGATGGGCGACAGTCCTTCTATGGCTACACCTTC. Amino acids: CASSLDGRQSFYGYTF.

This clonotype has a count of ten or more. CDR3: CSVGREGKTQYF. The DNA of the CDR3 is TGCAGCGTTGGCAGGGAGGGAAAGACCCAGTACTTC. The V call is TRBV29-1, the J call TRBJ2-5, with TRBD2 identical over 7 bases. The germline V gene has CDR1 SQVTM and CDR2 ANQGSEA. Trimming removed 4 bases from V and 6 bases from J; junction bases left unmatched: 5. The length of the CDR3 is 12 residues.

The chain is built from TRBV2 and TRBJ2-2; 10 bases map to TRBD2. This CDR3 region has 15 residues. CDR1 and CDR2 (germline): SNHLY, FYNNEI. The ends lost 6 bases at V and 5 bases at J; junction bases unmatched: 6. CDR3 amino acids: CASSSGTSATGELFF. As DNA, the CDR3 is TGTGCCAGCAGCTCCGGGACTAGCGCAACCGGGGAGCTGTTTTTT.

This clonotype was seen ten or more times. The genes are TRBV2 and TRBJ1-6; 8 bases are a match to TRBD1. Germline CDR1 and CDR2: SNHLY and FYNNEI. V was pared by 4 bases and J by 6 bases, with 5 bases of the junction left unmatched. This CDR3 is 15 amino acids long. CDR3 region: CASSAPQGANSPLHF. CDR3 nucleotide sequence: TGTGCCAGCAGTGCCCCTCAGGGGGCTAATTCACCCCTCCACTTT.

Remarks on this clonotype: The conserved phenylalanine or tryptophan normally closing the CDR3 is absent here, so this likely arose from a read error. Because the CDR3's place on the DNA is in doubt, the DNA is left out and the CDR3 is given as listed by TCRdb. The chain is built from TRBV11-2 and TRBJ1-2; TRBD1 reflects the table's D call only, with no check against the DNA. Per the germline V gene, CDR1 is SGHAT and CDR2 is FQNNGV. The CDR3 comprises 15 residues, both ends counted. The CDR3 sequence: CASSFTTGGNYGCTV.

In its sample, this clonotype was seen many times. The chain has TRBV29-1 and TRBJ1-4; D gene ambiguous. The CDR3 covers 14 residues. Trimming took 6 bases from V and 0 from J, leaving 11 bases between them. The germline CDR1 and CDR2 sequences are SQVTM and ANQGSEA. CDR3 in amino acids: CSVVGTPTNEKLFF. CDR3 in DNA: TGCAGCGTGGTCGGTACCCCAACTAATGAAAAACTGTTTTTT.

This clonotype was counted ten times or more. V is TRBV11-2 and J is TRBJ2-3; D remains ambiguous. CDR3 size: 16 residues. The germline CDR1 and CDR2 sequences are SGHAT and FQNNGV. V was pared by 0 bases and J by 1 base, with 11 bases between. CDR3 bases: TGTGCCAGCAGCTTAGATCCCAAGCGTCGCACAGATACGCAGTATTTT. Its protein is CASSLDPKRRTDTQYF.

The table lists this clonotype with many counts. This chain uses TRBV19 with TRBJ1-2, with D perhaps matching TRBD1 (5 bases). V was cut by 7 bases and J by 0 bases, with 12 bases left in between. Germline V gene data show CDR1 as LNHDA and CDR2 as SQIVND (reference sequence). The CDR3 covers 14 residues. In DNA form, the CDR3 reads TGTGCCAGTACCGCACAGGTTTCTAACTATGGCTACACCTTC. As protein: CASTAQVSNYGYTF. Looking up the rest from reference TRBV19 and TRBJ1-2 gives the full variable domain: DGGITQSPKYLFRKEGQNVTLSCEQNLNHDAMYWYRQDPGQGLRLIYYSQIVNDFQKGDIAEGYSVSREKKESFPLTVTSAQKNPTAFYLCASTAQVSNYGYTFGSGTRLTVV.

This clonotype has at least ten counts. A junction end diverges from the germline sequence, so it may reflect a read error. The chain links TRBV5-1 to TRBJ2-1; D not resolved. The germline CDR1 and CDR2 sequences are SGHRS and YFSETQ. This CDR3 has 15 amino acids. The CDR3 DNA reads as TGTGCCAGCAGCTTGGCCGGCAGGAATTACAATGAGCAGTTCTTC. The encoded protein is CASSLAGRNYNEQFF.

This clonotype showed up many times. The chain is built from TRBV2 and TRBJ1-1, with D perhaps matching TRBD1 (6 bases). The V gene lost 6 bases and the J gene lost 2 bases, with 10 bases spanning the gap. The CDR3 contains 13 residues. Germline CDR1 is SNHLY and CDR2 is FYNNEI. The CDR3 DNA sequence: TGTGCCAGCAGCGTTGGGACAAACACTGAAGCTTTCTTT. This encodes CASSVGTNTEAFF.

This clonotype was seen repeatedly, ten times or more. V is TRBV28 and J is TRBJ1-1, with D possibly being TRBD1 (6 bases). Germline CDR1 MDHEN, CDR2 SYDVKM. V lost 6 bases, J lost 4 bases, and 15 bases lay in between. The CDR3 contains 14 residues. The CDR3 nucleotides read TGTGCCAGCAGCCTACAGGGCAGGGGCACTGAAGCTTTCTTT. Translation: CASSLQGRGTEAFF.

This clonotype was found a few times. The gene calls are TRBV4-1 and TRBJ2-5, with 16 bases aligning to TRBD2. The V and J ends lost 3 bases and 2 bases, in that order; junction bases with no gene match: 9. The CDR3 is 19 residues long. Germline CDR1 reads MGHRA; CDR2 reads YSYEKL. The CDR3 DNA sequence: TGCGCCAGCAGCCACCCGGGACTAGCGGGGGGGCCCGGGCAAGAGACCCAGTACTTC. Translation: CASSHPGLAGGPGQETQYF.

Ten or more counts support this clonotype. The CDR3: CASSLGRYGYTF. As DNA, the CDR3 is TGTGCCAGCAGCTTAGGACGCTATGGCTACACCTTC. The gene calls are TRBV7-9 and TRBJ1-2; the D is unclear. CDR1 is SEHNR and CDR2 is FQNEAQ in the germline V gene (reference sequence). The CDR3 covers 12 residues. The V and J ends lost 1 base and 4 bases respectively, with 4 bases between them.

This clonotype was picked up many times. V gene TRBV30 combines with J gene TRBJ2-7; tentative D call: TRBD2 (5 bases). The CDR3 is made up of 14 amino acids. CDR1 is GTSNPN, CDR2 SVGIG, per germline (reference sequence). V was cut by 6 bases and J by 3 bases, with 18 bases left in between. CDR3 in DNA: TGTGCCTGTTCCCGTGAGGGTCCAGGCTACGAGCAGTACTTC. It yields the protein CACSREGPGYEQYF. Using reference TRBV30 and TRBJ2-7 for the parts outside the CDR3, the full variable domain is SQTIHQWPATLVQPVGSPLSLECTVEGTSNPNLYWYRQAAGRGLQLLFYSVGIGQISSEVPQNLSASRPQDRQFILSSKKLLLSDSGFYLCACSREGPGYEQYFGPGTRLTVT.

Many counts were recorded for this clonotype. The chain is built from TRBV30 and TRBJ2-7; TRBD1 aligns across 8 bases. V shed 6 bases and J 2 bases; nucleotides not matched to a gene: 12. The CDR3 consists of 15 residues. Germline loops: CDR1 GTSNPN, CDR2 SVGIG (reference sequence). The CDR3 loop is CACDRRDRSAYEQYF. The CDR3 DNA sequence: TGTGCCTGCGACCGTAGGGACAGGTCGGCCTACGAGCAGTACTTC.